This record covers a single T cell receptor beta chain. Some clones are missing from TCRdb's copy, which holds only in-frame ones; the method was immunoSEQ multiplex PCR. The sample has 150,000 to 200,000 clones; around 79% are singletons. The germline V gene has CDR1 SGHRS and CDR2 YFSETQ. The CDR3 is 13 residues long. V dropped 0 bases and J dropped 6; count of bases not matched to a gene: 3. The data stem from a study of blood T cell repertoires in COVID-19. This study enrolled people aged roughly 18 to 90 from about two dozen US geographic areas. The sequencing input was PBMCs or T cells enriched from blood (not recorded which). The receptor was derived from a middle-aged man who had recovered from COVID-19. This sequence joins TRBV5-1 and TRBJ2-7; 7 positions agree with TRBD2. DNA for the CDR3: TGCGCCAGCAGCTTGGGACTAGCTAGCGAGCAGTACTTC. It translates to CASSLGLASEQYF.